The table lists the clone carrying this T cell receptor beta chain with a count of one. V was clipped by 4 bases and J by 0 bases, with 16 bases between them. There are 17 residues in the CDR3. Germline V gives CDR1 PRHDT, CDR2 FYEKMQ (reference sequence). The source of the sample is a study of blood T cell repertoires in COVID-19. Study summary: Researchers got acute and convalescent COVID-19 samples from the United States, Italy and Spain. Sample material is recorded as cDNA or gDNA derived from T cells, B-cell-depleted T cells, or PBMCs.

Under the authors' procedure: Reference gene primer amplification yielded estimated nucleated cell counts. Here immunoSEQ multiplex PCR was the method, and the copy in TCRdb shows in-frame clones only, minus some. The V and J calls and clone size are taken from that table; D and trimming were inferred from the DNA. The data show about 230,000 clones, about 88% seen once. The sequence was obtained from a man aged 35 to 55 with acute or convalescent COVID-19. The sample comprised peripheral blood. The chain has TRBV13 and TRBJ1-3; TRBD1 is a possible D gene (6 bases). CDR3 amino acids: CASSSKYRVSSGNTIYF. The CDR3 DNA reads as TGTGCCAGCAGCTCAAAATACAGGGTGAGCTCTGGAAACACCATATATTTT.